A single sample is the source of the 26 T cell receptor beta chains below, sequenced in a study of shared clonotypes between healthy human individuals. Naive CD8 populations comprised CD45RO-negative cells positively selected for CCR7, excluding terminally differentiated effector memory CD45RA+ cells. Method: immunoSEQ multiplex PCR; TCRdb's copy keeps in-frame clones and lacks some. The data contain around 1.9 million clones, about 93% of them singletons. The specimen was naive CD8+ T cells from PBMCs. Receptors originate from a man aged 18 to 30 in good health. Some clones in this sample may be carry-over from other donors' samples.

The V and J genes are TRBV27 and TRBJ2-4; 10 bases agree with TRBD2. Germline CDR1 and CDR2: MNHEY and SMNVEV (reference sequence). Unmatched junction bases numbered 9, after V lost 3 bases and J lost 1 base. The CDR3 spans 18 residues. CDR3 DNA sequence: TGTGCCAGCAGTTTCCTACCTCTAGCGGGAGTTGCCAAAAACATTCAGTACTTC. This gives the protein CASSFLPLAGVAKNIQYF.

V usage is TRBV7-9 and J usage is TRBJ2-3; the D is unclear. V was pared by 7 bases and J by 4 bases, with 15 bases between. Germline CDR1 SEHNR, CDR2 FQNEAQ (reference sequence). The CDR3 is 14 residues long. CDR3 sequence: CASNTKPGPDTQYF. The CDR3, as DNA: TGTGCCAGCAACACCAAACCCGGGCCAGATACGCAGTATTTT.

The CDR3 loop is CASRSDRVLTDTQYF. The CDR3 DNA follows: TGTGCCAGCAGATCAGACAGGGTCCTGACAGATACGCAGTATTTT. The chain is built from TRBV7-9 and TRBJ2-3, with 7 nucleotides matching TRBD1. With V trimmed by 6 bases and J by 3 bases, 9 bases remained unmatched. CDR1 and CDR2 from the germline V gene are SEHNR and FQNEAQ (reference sequence). This CDR3 has 15 amino acids.

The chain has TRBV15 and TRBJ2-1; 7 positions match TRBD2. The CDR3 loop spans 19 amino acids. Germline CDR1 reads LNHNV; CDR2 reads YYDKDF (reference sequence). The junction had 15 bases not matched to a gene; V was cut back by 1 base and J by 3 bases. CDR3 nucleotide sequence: TGTGCCACCAGCAGAGCCTGGGGGGAGGGTGCGGGAAACTACAATGAGCAGTTCTTC. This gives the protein CATSRAWGEGAGNYNEQFF.

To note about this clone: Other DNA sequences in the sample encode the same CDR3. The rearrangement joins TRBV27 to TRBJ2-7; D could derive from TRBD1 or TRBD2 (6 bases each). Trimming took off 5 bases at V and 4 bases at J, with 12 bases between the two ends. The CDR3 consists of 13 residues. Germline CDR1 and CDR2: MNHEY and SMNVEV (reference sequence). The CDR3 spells CASSLGGTYEQYF. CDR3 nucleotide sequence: TGTGCCAGCAGTCTAGGGGGGACGTACGAGCAGTACTTC.

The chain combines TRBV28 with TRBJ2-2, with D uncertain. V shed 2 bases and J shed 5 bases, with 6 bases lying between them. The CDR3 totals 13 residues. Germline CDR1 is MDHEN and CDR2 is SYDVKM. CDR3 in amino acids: CASSLIETGELFF. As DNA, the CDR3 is TGTGCCAGCAGTTTAATAGAAACCGGGGAGCTGTTTTTT.

DNA of the CDR3: TGTGCCAGCAATCTACACCCAGGGGCCGGGGCCAACGTCCTGACTTTC. The encoded protein is CASNLHPGAGANVLTF. The chain has TRBV6-6 and TRBJ2-6; D is possibly TRBD1 (6 bases). This CDR3 is 16 amino acids long. V lost 7 bases to trimming and J lost 4 bases, with 17 bases between them. CDR1 is MNHNY and CDR2 is SVGAGI in the germline V gene (reference sequence).

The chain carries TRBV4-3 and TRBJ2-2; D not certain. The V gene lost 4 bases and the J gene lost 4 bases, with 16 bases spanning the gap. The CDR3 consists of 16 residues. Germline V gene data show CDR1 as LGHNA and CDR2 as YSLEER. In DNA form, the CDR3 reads TGCGCCAGCAGCCTCCGGGCCCTGGAAAGCACCGGGGAGCTGTTTTTT. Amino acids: CASSLRALESTGELFF.

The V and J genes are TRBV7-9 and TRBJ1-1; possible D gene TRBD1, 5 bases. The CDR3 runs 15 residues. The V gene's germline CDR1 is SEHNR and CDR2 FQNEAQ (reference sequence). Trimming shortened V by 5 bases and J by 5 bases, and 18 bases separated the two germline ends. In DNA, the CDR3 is TGTGCCAGCAGCCGCCCTCTGCCGGGGGTTACTGAAGCTTTCTTT. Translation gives CASSRPLPGVTEAFF.

The CDR3 DNA reads TGTGCCAGCAGCCAAGATAGGTGGGGAAAGAATTATGGCTACACCTTC. Protein: CASSQDRWGKNYGYTF. The chain uses TRBV14 and TRBJ1-2, with D uncertain. Germline-derived CDR1 and CDR2 are SGHDN and FVKESK. The V end was cut by 0 bases, the J end by 5 bases, with 16 bases between. This CDR3 region has 16 residues.

For the CDR3, the DNA is TGTGCCAGCAAGCTAGCGGGATCCCGTACAGATACGCAGTATTTT. It specifies CASKLAGSRTDTQYF. This chain joins TRBV7-9 and TRBJ2-3; 9 bases are shared with TRBD2. Germline values: CDR1 SEHNR, CDR2 FQNEAQ (reference sequence). This CDR3 spans 15 amino acids. The J segment lost 3 bases and the V segment lost 7 bases, leaving 8 bases of the junction unmatched.

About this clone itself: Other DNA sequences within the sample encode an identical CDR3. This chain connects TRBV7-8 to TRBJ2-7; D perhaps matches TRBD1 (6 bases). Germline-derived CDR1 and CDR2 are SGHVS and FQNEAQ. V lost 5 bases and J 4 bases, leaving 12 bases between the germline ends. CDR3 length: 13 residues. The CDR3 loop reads CASSLVGGYEQYF. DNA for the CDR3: TGTGCCAGCAGCCTCGTAGGGGGTTACGAGCAGTACTTC.

The CDR3 DNA reads as TGTGCCATCAATACAGGGGACGGTGGCTACACCTTC. It yields the protein CAINTGDGGYTF. The V and J genes are TRBV6-5 and TRBJ1-2; the match to TRBD1 covers 7 bases. J gave up 7 bases and V 10 bases, and 9 bases lay outside the gene matches. This CDR3 contains 12 residues. Germline V lookup: CDR1 MNHEY, CDR2 SVGAGI.

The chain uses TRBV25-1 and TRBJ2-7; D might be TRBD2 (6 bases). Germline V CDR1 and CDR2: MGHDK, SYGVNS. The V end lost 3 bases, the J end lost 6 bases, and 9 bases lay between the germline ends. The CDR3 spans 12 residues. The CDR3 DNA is TGTGCCAGCAGTGACGCGGGGATCGAGCAGTACTTC. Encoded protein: CASSDAGIEQYF.

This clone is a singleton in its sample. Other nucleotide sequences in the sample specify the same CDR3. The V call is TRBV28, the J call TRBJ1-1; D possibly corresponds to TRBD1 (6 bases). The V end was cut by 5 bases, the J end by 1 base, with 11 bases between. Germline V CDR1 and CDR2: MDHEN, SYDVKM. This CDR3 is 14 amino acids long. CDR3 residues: CASSLRGGNTEAFF. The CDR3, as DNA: TGTGCCAGCAGTCTCAGGGGAGGGAACACTGAAGCTTTCTTT.

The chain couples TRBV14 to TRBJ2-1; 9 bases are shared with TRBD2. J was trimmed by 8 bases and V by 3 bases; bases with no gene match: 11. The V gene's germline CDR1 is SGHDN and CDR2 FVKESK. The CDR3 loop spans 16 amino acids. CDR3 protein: CASSQLSSGIGYEQFF. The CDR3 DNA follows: TGTGCCAGCAGCCAGTTGTCTAGCGGGATTGGGTATGAGCAGTTCTTC. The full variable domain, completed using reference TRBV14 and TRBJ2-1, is EAGVTQFPSHSVIEKGQTVTLRCDPISGHDNLYWYRRVMGKEIKFLLHFVKESKQDESGMPNNRFLAERTGGTYSTLKVQPAELEDSGVYFCASSQLSSGIGYEQFFGPGTRLTVL.

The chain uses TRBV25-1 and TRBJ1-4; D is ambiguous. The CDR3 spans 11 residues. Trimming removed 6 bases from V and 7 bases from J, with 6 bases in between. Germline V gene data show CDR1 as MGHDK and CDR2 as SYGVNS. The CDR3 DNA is TGTGCCAGCAGGATTGGTGAAAAACTGTTTTTT. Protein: CASRIGEKLFF.

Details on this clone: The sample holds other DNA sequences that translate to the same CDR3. The CDR3 sequence: CASSPRGNTEAFF. DNA for the CDR3: TGTGCCAGCAGTCCCAGAGGGAACACTGAAGCTTTCTTT. The V call is TRBV27, the J call TRBJ1-1; D is unresolved. Trimming removed 5 bases at V and 1 base at J, with 8 bases between. The CDR3 is 13 residues long. Looked up from germline, CDR1 is MNHEY and CDR2 is SMNVEV (reference sequence).

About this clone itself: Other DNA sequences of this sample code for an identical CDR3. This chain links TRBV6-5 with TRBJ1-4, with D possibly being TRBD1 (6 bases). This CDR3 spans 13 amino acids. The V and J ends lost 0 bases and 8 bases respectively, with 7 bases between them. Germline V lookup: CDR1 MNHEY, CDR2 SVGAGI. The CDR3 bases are TGTGCCAGCAGTTACTCGAGGGGGGAAAAACTGTTTTTT. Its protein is CASSYSRGEKLFF.

This CDR3 reads CASSLRLEVNTGELFF. Here the CDR3 DNA reads TGTGCCAGCAGCTTAAGGTTGGAGGTGAACACCGGGGAGCTGTTTTTT. V usage is TRBV7-9 and J usage is TRBJ2-2; a possible D gene is TRBD2 (5 bases). Germline V gene data show CDR1 as SEHNR and CDR2 as FQNEAQ (reference sequence). V shed 2 bases and J shed 1 base, with 11 bases lying between them. The CDR3 contains 16 residues.

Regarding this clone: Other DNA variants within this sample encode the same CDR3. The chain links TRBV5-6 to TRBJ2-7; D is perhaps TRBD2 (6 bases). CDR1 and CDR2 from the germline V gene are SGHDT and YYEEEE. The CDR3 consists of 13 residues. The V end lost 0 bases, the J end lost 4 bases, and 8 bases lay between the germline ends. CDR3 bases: TGTGCCAGCAGCTTGGCGCGGGGTTACGAGCAGTACTTC. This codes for CASSLARGYEQYF. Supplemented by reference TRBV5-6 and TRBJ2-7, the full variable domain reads DAGVTQSPTHLIKTRGQQVTLRCSPKSGHDTVSWYQQALGQGPQFIFQYYEEEERQRGNFPDRFSGHQFPNYSSELNVNALLLGDSALYLCASSLARGYEQYFGPGTRLTVT.

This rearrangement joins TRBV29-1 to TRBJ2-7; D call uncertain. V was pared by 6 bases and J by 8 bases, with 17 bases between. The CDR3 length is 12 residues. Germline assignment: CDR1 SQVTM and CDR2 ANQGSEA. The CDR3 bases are TGCAGCGTCGTGTCGTTGTATGCCCAGCAGTACTTC. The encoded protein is CSVVSLYAQQYF.

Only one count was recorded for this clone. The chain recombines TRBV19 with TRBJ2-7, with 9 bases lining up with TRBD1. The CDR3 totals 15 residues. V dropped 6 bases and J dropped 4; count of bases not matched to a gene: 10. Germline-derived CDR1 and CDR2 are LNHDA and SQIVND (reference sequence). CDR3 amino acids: CASSPATGGWYEQYF. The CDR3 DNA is TGTGCCAGTAGCCCCGCAACAGGGGGCTGGTACGAGCAGTACTTC. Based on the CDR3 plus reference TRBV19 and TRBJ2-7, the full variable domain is DGGITQSPKYLFRKEGQNVTLSCEQNLNHDAMYWYRQDPGQGLRLIYYSQIVNDFQKGDIAEGYSVSREKKESFPLTVTSAQKNPTAFYLCASSPATGGWYEQYFGPGTRLTVT.

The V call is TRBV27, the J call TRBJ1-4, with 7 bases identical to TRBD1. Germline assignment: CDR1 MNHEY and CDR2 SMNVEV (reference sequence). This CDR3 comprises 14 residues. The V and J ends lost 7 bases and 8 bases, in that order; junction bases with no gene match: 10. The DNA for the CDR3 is TGTGCCAGCAAACCACAGGGGTGGGCGGAAAAACTGTTTTTT. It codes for CASKPQGWAEKLFF.

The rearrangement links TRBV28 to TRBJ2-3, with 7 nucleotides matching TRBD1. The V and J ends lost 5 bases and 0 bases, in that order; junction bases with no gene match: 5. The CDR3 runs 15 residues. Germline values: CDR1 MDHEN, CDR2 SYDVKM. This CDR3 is CASSPDRESTDTQYF. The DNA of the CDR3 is TGTGCCAGCAGTCCAGACAGGGAGAGCACAGATACGCAGTATTTT.

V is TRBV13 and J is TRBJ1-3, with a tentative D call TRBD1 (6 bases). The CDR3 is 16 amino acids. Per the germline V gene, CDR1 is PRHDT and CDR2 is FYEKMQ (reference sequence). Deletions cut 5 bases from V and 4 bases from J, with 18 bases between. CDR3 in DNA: TGTGCCAGCAGCGCGGGGGACAAGGGCTGGGGAAACACCATATATTTT. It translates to CASSAGDKGWGNTIYF.